This T cell receptor beta chain was sequenced in a study of blood T cells in healthy people across ages. Next came a second PCR, run for about 7 to 11 cycles, which used a sample-barcoded 5' primer along with a J-beta primer mix. TCRdb reanalysed the 5' RACE reads using MiXCR and keeps one entry per CDR3 protein. The sample lists a few hundred thousand distinct CDR3 sequences, about 25% occurring once. The CDR3 consists of 15 residues. Germline lookup yields CDR1 LGHDT and CDR2 YNNKEL (reference sequence). This clonotype originated in a woman between 70 and 85 years old in good health. Sequences were obtained from blood. The chain employs TRBV3-1 and TRBJ2-5; 11 bases map to TRBD2. The J call may be incorrect, as the DNA end agrees better with TRBJ2-7. The CDR3 DNA sequence: TGTGCCAGCAGCTTTAAGCCTAGCGGGGGGACCGAGCAGTACTTC. Translated: CASSFKPSGGTEQYF.